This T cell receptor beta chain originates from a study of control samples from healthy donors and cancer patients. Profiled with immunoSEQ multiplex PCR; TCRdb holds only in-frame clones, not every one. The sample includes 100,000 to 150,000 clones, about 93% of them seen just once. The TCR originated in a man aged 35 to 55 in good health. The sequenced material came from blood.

Here the CDR3 reads CASSSDGYTQYF. The CDR3 bases are TGTGCCAGCAGTTCTGATGGATATACGCAGTATTTT. V is TRBV6-6 and J is TRBJ2-3; D unclear. V was cut by 4 bases and J by 7 bases, with 9 bases left in between. CDR3 length: 12 residues. Germline loops: CDR1 MNHNY, CDR2 SVGAGI (reference sequence).